The sequence of this TCR beta chain was determined in a study of T cells in Graves' hyperthyroidism and ophthalmopathy. Looking at the study overall: Before treatment of any kind, peripheral blood was taken at initial diagnosis.

V shed 3 bases and J shed 2 bases, with 10 bases lying between them. In germline, CDR1 is SGHTA, CDR2 FQGNSA. The CDR3 loop spans 14 amino acids. Amplification of TCR beta CDR3 regions used RNA as the template. With the HTBI primer set, the TCR CDR3 went through a first round of RT-PCR. TCRdb reprocessed the multiplex PCR reads with MiXCR, giving one entry per CDR3 protein. Counted here are roughly 510,000 distinct CDR3 sequences, about 20% occurring once; the ten biggest clones make up 26%. Fresh peripheral blood, around 10 ml, yielded the PBMCs. The sequence derives from a man aged 18 to 30 with Graves' hyperthyroidism. The sample was blood. The chain couples TRBV7-2 to TRBJ2-5, with D perhaps matching TRBD2 (5 bases). CDR3 DNA: TGTGCCAGCAGCTTCCTAGCACCGCAAGAGACCCAGTACTTC. It encodes CASSFLAPQETQYF.